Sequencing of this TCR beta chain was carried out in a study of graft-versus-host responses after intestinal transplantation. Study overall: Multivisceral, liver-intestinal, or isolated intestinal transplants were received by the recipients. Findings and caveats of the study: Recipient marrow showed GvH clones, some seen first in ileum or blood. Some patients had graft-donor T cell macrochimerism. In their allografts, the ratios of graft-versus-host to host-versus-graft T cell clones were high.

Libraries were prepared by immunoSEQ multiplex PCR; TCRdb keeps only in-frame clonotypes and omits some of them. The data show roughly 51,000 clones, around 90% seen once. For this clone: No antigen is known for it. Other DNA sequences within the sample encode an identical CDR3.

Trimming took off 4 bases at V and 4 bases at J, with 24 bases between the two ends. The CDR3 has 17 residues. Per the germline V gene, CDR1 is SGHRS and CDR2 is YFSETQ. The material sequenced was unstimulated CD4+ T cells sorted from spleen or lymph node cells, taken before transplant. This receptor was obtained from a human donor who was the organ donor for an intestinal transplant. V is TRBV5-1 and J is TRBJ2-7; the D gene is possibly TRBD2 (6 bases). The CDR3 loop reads CASSPSPGGARGYEQYF. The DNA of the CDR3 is TGCGCCAGCAGCCCATCCCCGGGCGGGGCGCGTGGGTACGAGCAGTACTTC.